This T cell receptor (beta chain) comes out of a study of blood T cell repertoires in COVID-19. In the study overall: The United States, Italy and Spain were the sources of the acute and convalescent COVID-19 samples. The analysed material was cDNA or gDNA that came from T cells, B-cell-depleted T cells, or PBMCs.

Sequencing used immunoSEQ multiplex PCR; TCRdb keeps in-frame clones, though not all of them. The sample lists tens of thousands of clones, 85% seen once, with 4.5% to 5.5% in the top ten. From germline, CDR1 is SGHVS and CDR2 FNYEAQ. V lost 6 bases, J lost 5 bases, and 6 bases lay in between. The CDR3 sequence is 11 residues long. The sequencing sample was made of peripheral blood. The receptor comes from a man between 65 and 85 years old with acute or convalescent COVID-19. The chain is built from TRBV7-6 and TRBJ2-3; possible D gene TRBD2, 6 bases. For the CDR3, the DNA is TGTGCCAGCAGGCGGGAAGATACGCAGTATTTT. Translated, it gives CASRREDTQYF.